The present TCR beta chain was sequenced within a study of early T cells in non-severe SARS-CoV-2 infection. This clonotype appeared many times. The CDR3 is 14 residues long. J gave up 4 bases and V 5 bases, and 5 bases lay outside the gene matches. Germline values: CDR1 DFQATT, CDR2 SNEGSKA (reference sequence). Individually, cDNA molecules had unique molecular identifiers attached to them. TCRdb recomputed calls from the 5' RACE reads with MiXCR, one row per CDR3 protein. Among 65,000 to 75,000 distinct CDR3 sequences listed, 4.6% were seen once. Material: whole blood, obtained at baseline. The TCR was taken from an adult who was a healthcare worker with PCR-confirmed SARS-CoV-2 infection or an uninfected control (not recorded which). The donor label of this sample is uncertain. The J gene is TRBJ2-1, the V gene TRBV20-1; TRBD2 matches 10 bases. CDR3 in amino acids: CSAHRLAGYNEQFF. In DNA, the CDR3 is TGCAGTGCTCACCGACTAGCGGGTTACAATGAGCAGTTCTTC.